This T cell receptor (beta chain) was sequenced during a study of OX40 agonist ivuxolimab in advanced cancers. Study-level information: Participants could have had prior anti-PD-1, anti-PD-L1 or anti-CTLA-4 therapy, and approximately 40% had some.

Study-wide findings and caveats: There was clonal expansion of CD4+ and CD8+ blood T cells by week 6 at 0.1 to 3.0 mg/kg.

On this clone: What it binds is not known.

From germline, CDR1 is MNHEY and CDR2 SVGAGI. The length of the CDR3 is 13 residues. J was trimmed by 4 bases and V by 6 bases; bases with no gene match: 4. Patients with autoimmune history or systemic immunosuppression were excluded. Sampled blood was obtained at baseline, cycle 4 day 1, and cycle 7 day 1. Only in-frame clones appear in the TCRdb table, and some are missing; sequencing was by immunoSEQ multiplex PCR. The table lists some 100,000 clones, around 90% of them singletons, with roughly 0.56% in the top ten. Specimen: CD4+ or CD8+ T cells sorted from blood, collected in a trial of the OX40 agonist ivuxolimab. This receptor was taken from an adult with an advanced solid tumor such as melanoma, head and neck, liver or kidney cancer. The chain is built from TRBV6-5 and TRBJ1-1; TRBD1 agrees at 8 bases. The CDR3 region has the DNA TGTGCCAGCAGAACAGGGGGAGGCACTGAAGCTTTCTTT. Its protein is CASRTGGGTEAFF.